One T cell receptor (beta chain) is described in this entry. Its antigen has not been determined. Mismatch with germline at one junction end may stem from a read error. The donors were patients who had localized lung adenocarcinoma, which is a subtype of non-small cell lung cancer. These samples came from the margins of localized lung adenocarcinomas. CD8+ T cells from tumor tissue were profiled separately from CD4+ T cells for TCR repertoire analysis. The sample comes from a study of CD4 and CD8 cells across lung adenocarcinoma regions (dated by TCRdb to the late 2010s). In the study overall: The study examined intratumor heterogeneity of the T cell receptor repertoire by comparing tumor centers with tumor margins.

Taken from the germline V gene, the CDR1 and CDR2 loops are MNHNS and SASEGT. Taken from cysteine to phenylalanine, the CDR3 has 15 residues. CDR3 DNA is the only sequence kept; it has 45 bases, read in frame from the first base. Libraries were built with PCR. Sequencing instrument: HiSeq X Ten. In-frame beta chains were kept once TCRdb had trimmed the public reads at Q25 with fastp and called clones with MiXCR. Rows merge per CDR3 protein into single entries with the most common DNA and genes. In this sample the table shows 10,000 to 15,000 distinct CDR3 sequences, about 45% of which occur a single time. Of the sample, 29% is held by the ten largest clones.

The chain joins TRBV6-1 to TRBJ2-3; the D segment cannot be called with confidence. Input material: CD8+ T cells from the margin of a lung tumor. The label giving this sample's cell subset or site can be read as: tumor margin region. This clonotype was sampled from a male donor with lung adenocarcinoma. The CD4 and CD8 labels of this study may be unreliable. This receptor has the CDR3 CASSEWVLAKNTQYF. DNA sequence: TGTGCCAGCAGCGAGTGGGTGCTCGCCAAAAACACGCAGTATTTC.